This section outlines one T cell receptor (beta chain) sequence together with its context. The antigen is unknown. Using a J-beta primer mix together with a sample-barcoded 5' primer, a second PCR was run for roughly 7 to 11 cycles. Via MiXCR, TCRdb re-called the 5' RACE reads, giving one row per CDR3 protein. The table shows fewer than 2,000,000 distinct CDR3 sequences, with roughly 32% occurring only once. The sample is drawn from a study of blood T cells in healthy people across ages. Study-wide points: TCR beta diversity per million T cells fell roughly linearly with age. TCR beta diversity tracked closely with naive T cell percentage. Unknown donor CMV status possibly confounded expanded clonotype changes.

This CDR3 is built from 12 residues. Germline CDR1 reads MNHNY; CDR2 reads SVGAGI (reference sequence). V was cut by 8 bases and J by 5 bases, with 13 bases left in between. The V call is TRBV6-6, the J call TRBJ2-7; TRBD1 might be the D (6 bases). The clonotype was recovered from a woman under 40 in good health. Sequencing was carried out using blood. This chain's CDR3 is CASGRGFDEQYF. The DNA of the CDR3 is TGTGCCAGCGGCAGGGGATTCGACGAGCAGTACTTC.